The clone carrying this T cell receptor (beta chain) was picked up a small number of times. Its cognate antigen is unknown. Germline trimming cut 0 bases from V and 6 bases from J; bases unmatched to any gene: 16. The CDR3 is made up of 20 amino acids. Germline V gives CDR1 GTSNPN, CDR2 SVGIG (reference sequence). The data were taken from a study of cytotoxic CD8 clonotypes in ibrutinib-treated CLL. With sequencing, the targeted depth ranged from 1 in 200,000 to 1 in 1 million T cells. Clones were sequenced by immunoSEQ multiplex PCR, and TCRdb holds only the in-frame ones, with some missing. The sample holds 200,000 to 250,000 clones, 65% to 80% seen once. Study outcomes and limitations: Under treatment, the uncommon public clonotypes either contracted or remained stable.

This chain uses TRBV30 with TRBJ2-1; TRBD2 matches 14 bases. The material sequenced was PBMCs, taken after 12 months of ibrutinib treatment. The TCR originated in a human donor with chronic lymphocytic leukemia. Here the CDR3 DNA reads TGTGCCTGGAGTGTACTCGGGGGCCGACTAGCGGGAGGGAAAGCCAATGAGCAGTTCTTC. It codes for CAWSVLGGRLAGGKANEQFF.